The 19 T cell receptor beta chains presented below share a single source sample, sequenced in a study of blood T cell repertoires in COVID-19. TCRdb's copy holds only in-frame clones and misses some; the assay was immunoSEQ multiplex PCR. The sample contains approximately 140,000 clones, approximately 80% of which appear only once. Material: peripheral blood. These receptors all come from a human donor in a cohort sampled during active COVID-19.

The chain combines TRBV5-8 with TRBJ1-5; TRBD1 agrees at 7 bases. The J segment lost 0 bases and the V segment lost 2 bases, leaving 2 bases of the junction unmatched. Germline V gene data show CDR1 as SGHTS and CDR2 as YDEGEE. The CDR3 is made up of 15 amino acids. For the CDR3, the DNA is TGTGCCAGCAGCTTCCAGGGGGTTAGCAATCAGCCCCAGCATTTT. Translating it yields CASSFQGVSNQPQHF.

CDR3 region: CASTHGQHPYEQYF. The CDR3 coding sequence is TGTGCCAGTACCCACGGACAGCACCCCTACGAGCAGTACTTC. The J gene is TRBJ2-7, the V gene TRBV19; TRBD1 is a possible D gene (6 bases). CDR1 is LNHDA and CDR2 is SQIVND in the germline V gene (reference sequence). V was cut by 7 bases and J by 2 bases, with 15 bases left in between. The CDR3 is 14 residues long.

The V and J genes are TRBV5-1 and TRBJ2-7; 14 bases agree with TRBD2. The CDR3 has 19 amino acids. The germline V gene has CDR1 SGHRS and CDR2 YFSETQ. V shed 2 bases, J shed 2 bases, and the junction held 12 bases outside the gene matches. In nucleotides, the CDR3 is TGCGCCAGCAGCTTCCGGGGTTCCGGACTAGCGGGAGGAACCTACGAGCAGTACTTC. Translated, it gives CASSFRGSGLAGGTYEQYF.

This clone has only one observation. This chain uses TRBV12-3 or TRBV12-4 with TRBJ1-1, with D possibly TRBD1 on 6 matching bases. The CDR3 extends over 13 amino acids. Trimming removed 4 bases at V and 2 bases at J, with 8 bases between. CDR3 sequence: CASSWDTNTEAFF. The CDR3 bases are TGTGCCAGCAGTTGGGACACAAACACTGAAGCTTTCTTT.

J is TRBJ2-1 and V is TRBV6-5; D ambiguous. The germline CDR1 and CDR2 sequences are MNHEY and SVGAGI. The CDR3 is 12 residues long. V shed 0 bases and J shed 6 bases, with 3 bases lying between them. For the CDR3, the DNA is TGTGCCAGCAGTTACTCCGGCAATGAGCAGTTCTTC. Amino acids: CASSYSGNEQFF.

This chain uses TRBV7-3 with TRBJ2-3; 9 positions match TRBD2. The V gene's germline CDR1 is SGHTA and CDR2 FQGTGA. CDR3 size: 16 residues. With 2 bases clipped from V and 1 base from J, the junction kept 4 bases outside the gene matches. The CDR3 is CASSLVSSGGTDTQYF. In DNA, the CDR3 is TGTGCCAGCAGCTTAGTTTCTAGCGGGGGCACAGATACGCAGTATTTT.

The V gene is TRBV6-2 or TRBV6-3, the J gene TRBJ1-5; D not resolved. The CDR3 covers 12 residues. The ends were cut back, 2 bases at V and 10 bases at J, with 9 bases in the middle. The germline V gene has CDR1 MNHEY and CDR2 SVGEGT. The DNA for the CDR3 is TGTGCCAGCAGTTACGGGGAGAGCCCCCAGCATTTT. Translated: CASSYGESPQHF.

This clone appeared a few times. This sequence joins TRBV18 and TRBJ1-3; the D gene is possibly TRBD1 (5 bases). The CDR3 length is 15 residues. CDR1 KGHSH and CDR2 LQKENI come from the germline V gene. V was pared by 2 bases and J by 0 bases, with 8 bases between. Written as DNA, the CDR3 is TGTGCCAGCTCACCAGGGGCCAGCTCTGGAAACACCATATATTTT. Encoded protein: CASSPGASSGNTIYF.

J is TRBJ2-7 and V is TRBV5-1; the match to TRBD2 covers 8 bases. The CDR3 has 16 residues. Germline assignment: CDR1 SGHRS and CDR2 YFSETQ. V gave up 1 base and J gave up 0 bases; unmatched junction bases: 6. The CDR3 is CASSLSGGMSSYEQYF. DNA of the CDR3: TGCGCCAGCAGCTTGAGCGGGGGAATGAGCTCCTACGAGCAGTACTTC.

This chain links TRBV7-3 with TRBJ2-1; unclear D gene. Germline CDR1 is SGHTA and CDR2 is FQGTGA. The V gene lost 6 bases and the J gene lost 8 bases, with 26 bases spanning the gap. CDR3 length: 17 amino acids. This CDR3 reads CASRYPERLPQVDEQFF. CDR3 in DNA: TGTGCCAGCAGATACCCGGAGCGTCTACCCCAAGTCGATGAGCAGTTCTTC.

The chain joins TRBV7-2 to TRBJ1-2, with D unclear. The CDR3 contains 13 residues. Deletions cut 7 bases from V and 1 base from J, with 10 bases between. Germline V lookup: CDR1 SGHTA, CDR2 FQGNSA. The CDR3 protein is CASTRGVNYGYTF. As DNA, the CDR3 is TGTGCCAGCACCCGCGGGGTTAACTATGGCTACACCTTC.

The chain couples TRBV6-4 to TRBJ2-7; the match to TRBD1 covers 7 bases. The CDR3 consists of 13 residues. CDR1 MRHNA and CDR2 SNTAGT come from the germline V gene. V lost 10 bases to trimming and J lost 5 bases; unmatched junction nucleotides: 11. The chain's CDR3 is CANNFGTADEQYF. CDR3 coding DNA: TGTGCCAACAACTTCGGGACAGCCGACGAGCAGTACTTC.

This sequence joins TRBV2 and TRBJ2-3; 8 bases fit TRBD1. J lost 2 bases, V lost 9 bases, and 10 bases had no gene match. Per the germline V gene, CDR1 is SNHLY and CDR2 is FYNNEI. The CDR3 totals 15 residues. The CDR3 sequence: CASQPQGVVTDTQYF. CDR3 DNA: TGTGCCAGTCAACCACAGGGGGTGGTCACAGATACGCAGTATTTT.

The chain combines TRBV29-1 with TRBJ2-3, with 13 bases that match TRBD2. The V gene end was trimmed by 2 bases and the J gene end by 0 bases; junction bases not matched to a gene: 8. This CDR3 spans 18 amino acids. CDR1 is SQVTM, CDR2 ANQGSEA, per germline. CDR3 sequence: CSVESRTSGRISTDTQYF. The CDR3 DNA reads as TGCAGCGTTGAATCTAGGACTAGCGGGAGAATAAGCACAGATACGCAGTATTTT.

This chain uses TRBV4-1 with TRBJ1-1; 10 nucleotides align to TRBD1. Trimming took 4 bases from V and 8 from J; bases not matched to a gene: 1. The germline gives CDR1 MGHRA, CDR2 YSYEKL. CDR3 size: 12 residues. The chain's CDR3 is CASSLDRGEAFF. CDR3 nucleotide sequence: TGCGCCAGCAGCCTGGACAGGGGGGAAGCTTTCTTT.

J is TRBJ2-1 and V is TRBV11-2; D not certain. The CDR3 consists of 14 residues. Germline V gene sequence: CDR1 SGHAT, CDR2 FQNNGV. Trimming took 0 bases from V and 7 from J, leaving 10 bases between them. CDR3 protein: CASSLERLENEQFF. CDR3 nucleotide sequence: TGTGCCAGCAGCTTAGAGCGACTGGAGAATGAGCAGTTCTTC.

V gene TRBV19 combines with J gene TRBJ1-1; unclear D gene. The germline V and J ends were trimmed by 4 bases and 7 bases, with 10 bases remaining between them. Germline V gene sequence: CDR1 LNHDA, CDR2 SQIVND (reference sequence). The CDR3 contains 12 residues. The CDR3 DNA reads TGTGCCAGTAGTACGTCGGCAGGTGAAGCTTTCTTT. Its translation: CASSTSAGEAFF.

The chain is built from TRBV19 and TRBJ1-1, with a tentative D call TRBD1 (6 bases). The germline V and J ends were trimmed by 4 bases and 6 bases, with 18 bases remaining between them. The CDR3 totals 15 residues. The germline V gene has CDR1 LNHDA and CDR2 SQIVND (reference sequence). The CDR3 spells CASSTQGRGRAEAFF. The CDR3 bases are TGTGCCAGTAGTACCCAGGGTAGGGGGAGGGCTGAAGCTTTCTTT.

This chain connects TRBV7-2 to TRBJ2-7; TRBD2 matches at 8 bases. Germline V gene sequence: CDR1 SGHTA, CDR2 FQGNSA. The length of the CDR3 is 14 residues. The ends lost 4 bases at V and 6 bases at J; junction bases unmatched: 8. The CDR3 nucleotides are TGTGCCAGCAGCTCCGCCGGGACTAGATCCGAGCAGTACTTC. It encodes CASSSAGTRSEQYF.